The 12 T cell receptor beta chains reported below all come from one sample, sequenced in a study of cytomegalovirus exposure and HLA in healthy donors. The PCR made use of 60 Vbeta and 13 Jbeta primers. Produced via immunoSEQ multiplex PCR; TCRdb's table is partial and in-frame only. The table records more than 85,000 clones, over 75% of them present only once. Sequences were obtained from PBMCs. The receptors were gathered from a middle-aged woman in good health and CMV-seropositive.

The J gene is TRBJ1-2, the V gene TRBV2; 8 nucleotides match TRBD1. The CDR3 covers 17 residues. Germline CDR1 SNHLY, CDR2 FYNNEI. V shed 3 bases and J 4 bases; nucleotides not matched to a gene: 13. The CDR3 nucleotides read TGTGCCAGCAGTGACACGGGGGACAGGCGCGGGGGCTATGGCTACACCTTC. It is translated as CASSDTGDRRGGYGYTF.

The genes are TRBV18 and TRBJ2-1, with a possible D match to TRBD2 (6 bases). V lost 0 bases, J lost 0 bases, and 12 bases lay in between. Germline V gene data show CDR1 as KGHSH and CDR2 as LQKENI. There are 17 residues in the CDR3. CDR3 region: CASSPPPGDSSYNEQFF. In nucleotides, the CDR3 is TGTGCCAGCTCACCACCTCCCGGGGACTCCTCCTACAATGAGCAGTTCTTC.

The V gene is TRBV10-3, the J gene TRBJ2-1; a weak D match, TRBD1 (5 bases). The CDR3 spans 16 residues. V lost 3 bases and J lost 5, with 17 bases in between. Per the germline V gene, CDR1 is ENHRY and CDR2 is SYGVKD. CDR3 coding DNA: TGTGCCATCAGTGACCCCTCCAAAAGGGGAAACAATGAGCAGTTCTTC. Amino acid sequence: CAISDPSKRGNNEQFF.

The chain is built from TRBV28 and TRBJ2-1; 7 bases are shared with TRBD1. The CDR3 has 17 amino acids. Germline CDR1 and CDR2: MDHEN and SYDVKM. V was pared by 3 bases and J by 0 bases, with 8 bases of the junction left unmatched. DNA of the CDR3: TGTGCCAGCAGTTTTAAACCAGGGGGTAGCTCCTACAATGAGCAGTTCTTC. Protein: CASSFKPGGSSYNEQFF.

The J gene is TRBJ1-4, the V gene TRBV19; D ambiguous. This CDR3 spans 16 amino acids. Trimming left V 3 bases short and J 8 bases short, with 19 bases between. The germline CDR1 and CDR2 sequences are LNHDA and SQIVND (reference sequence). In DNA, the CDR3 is TGTGCCAGTAGTATCTCTGCGGGGTCCTCGGGAGAAAAACTGTTTTTT. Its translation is CASSISAGSSGEKLFF.

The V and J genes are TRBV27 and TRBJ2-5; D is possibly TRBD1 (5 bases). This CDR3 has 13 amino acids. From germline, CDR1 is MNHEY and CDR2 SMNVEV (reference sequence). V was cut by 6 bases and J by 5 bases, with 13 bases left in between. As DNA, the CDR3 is TGTGCCAGCAGAAGCCTCAGGGTGGAGACCCAGTACTTC. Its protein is CASRSLRVETQYF.

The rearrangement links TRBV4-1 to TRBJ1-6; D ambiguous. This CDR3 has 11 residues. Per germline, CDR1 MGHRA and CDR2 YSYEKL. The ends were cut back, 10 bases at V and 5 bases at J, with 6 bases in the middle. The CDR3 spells CATGHNSPLHF. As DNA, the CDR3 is TGCGCCACGGGTCATAATTCACCCCTCCACTTT.

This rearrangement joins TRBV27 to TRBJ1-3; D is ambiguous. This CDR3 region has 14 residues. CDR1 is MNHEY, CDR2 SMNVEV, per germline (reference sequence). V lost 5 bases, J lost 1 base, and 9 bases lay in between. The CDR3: CASSPYSSGNTIYF. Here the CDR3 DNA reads TGTGCCAGCAGTCCCTATAGTTCTGGAAACACCATATATTTT.

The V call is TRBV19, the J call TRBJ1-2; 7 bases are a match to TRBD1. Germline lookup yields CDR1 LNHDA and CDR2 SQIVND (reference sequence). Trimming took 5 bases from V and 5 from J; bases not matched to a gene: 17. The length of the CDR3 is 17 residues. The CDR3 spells CASSSRQGLTLPYGYTF. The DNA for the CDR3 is TGTGCCAGTAGTTCGCGACAGGGCCTTACATTGCCTTATGGCTACACCTTC.

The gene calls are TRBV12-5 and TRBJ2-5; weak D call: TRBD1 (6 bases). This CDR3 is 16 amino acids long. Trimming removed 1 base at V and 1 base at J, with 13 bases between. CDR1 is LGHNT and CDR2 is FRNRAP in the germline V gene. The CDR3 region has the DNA TGTGCTAGTGGTTTGGGGTTGGGACACCTCCAAGAGACCCAGTACTTC. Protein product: CASGLGLGHLQETQYF. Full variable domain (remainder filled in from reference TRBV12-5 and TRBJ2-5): DARVTQTPRHKVTEMGQEVTMRCQPILGHNTVFWYRQTMMQGLELLAYFRNRAPLDDSGMPKDRFSAEMPDATLATLKIQPSEPRDSAVYFCASGLGLGHLQETQYFGPGTRLLVL.

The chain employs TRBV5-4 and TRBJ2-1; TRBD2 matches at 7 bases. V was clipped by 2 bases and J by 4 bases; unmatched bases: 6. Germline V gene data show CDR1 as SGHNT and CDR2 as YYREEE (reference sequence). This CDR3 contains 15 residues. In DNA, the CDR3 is TGTGCCAGCAGCTTCTCGGGGGGAGGATACAATGAGCAGTTCTTC. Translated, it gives CASSFSGGGYNEQFF.

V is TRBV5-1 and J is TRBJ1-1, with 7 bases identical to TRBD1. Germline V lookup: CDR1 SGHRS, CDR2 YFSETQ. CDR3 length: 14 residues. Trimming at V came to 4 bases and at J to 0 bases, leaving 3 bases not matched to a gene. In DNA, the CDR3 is TGCGCCAGCAGCCCGGGACAGATGAACACTGAAGCTTTCTTT. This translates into CASSPGQMNTEAFF.